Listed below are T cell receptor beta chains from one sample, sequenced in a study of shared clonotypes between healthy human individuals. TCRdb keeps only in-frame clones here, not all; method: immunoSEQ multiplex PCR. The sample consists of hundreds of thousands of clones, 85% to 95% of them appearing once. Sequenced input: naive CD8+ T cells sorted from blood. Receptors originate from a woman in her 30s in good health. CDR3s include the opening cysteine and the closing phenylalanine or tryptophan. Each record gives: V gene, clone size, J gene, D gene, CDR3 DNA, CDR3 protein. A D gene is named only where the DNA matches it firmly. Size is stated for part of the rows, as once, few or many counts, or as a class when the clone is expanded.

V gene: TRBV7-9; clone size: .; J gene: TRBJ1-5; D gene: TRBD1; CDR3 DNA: TGTGCCAGCAGCTCGACAGGGGAAGGGGATCAGCCCCAGCATTTT; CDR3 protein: CASSSTGEGDQPQHF
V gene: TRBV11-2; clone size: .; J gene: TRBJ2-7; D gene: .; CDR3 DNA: TGTGCCAGCAGCTTCCCCGACCCCCACGAGCAGTACTTC; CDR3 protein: CASSFPDPHEQYF
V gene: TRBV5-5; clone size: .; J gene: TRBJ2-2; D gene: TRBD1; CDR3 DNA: TGTGCCAGCAGCTTGACAGGGGCGCGGGCCGGGGAGCTGTTTTTT; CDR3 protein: CASSLTGARAGELFF
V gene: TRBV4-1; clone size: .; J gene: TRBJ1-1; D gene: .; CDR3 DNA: TGCGCCAGCAGCCAAGTCGCGGTCCCTGGAGCTTTCTTT; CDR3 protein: CASSQVAVPGAFF
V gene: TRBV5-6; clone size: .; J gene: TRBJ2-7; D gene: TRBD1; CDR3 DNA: TGTGCCAGCAGTTTAGGGACAGGGAGATCCTACGAGCAGTACTTC; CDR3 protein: CASSLGTGRSYEQYF
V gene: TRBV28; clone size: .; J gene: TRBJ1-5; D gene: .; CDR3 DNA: TGTGCCAGCAGTTTGGGCAACAATCAGCCCCAGCATTTT; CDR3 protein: CASSLGNNQPQHF
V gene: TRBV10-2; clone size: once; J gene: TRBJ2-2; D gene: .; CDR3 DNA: TGCGCCAGTGGGACGTCCGCGAACACCGGGGAGCTGTTTTTT; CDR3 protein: CASGTSANTGELFF
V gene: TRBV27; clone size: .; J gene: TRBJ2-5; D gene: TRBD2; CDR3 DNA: TGTGCCAGCAGTTTCACCATCATGACTAGCGGGAGAGAGACCCAGTACTTC; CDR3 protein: CASSFTIMTSGRETQYF
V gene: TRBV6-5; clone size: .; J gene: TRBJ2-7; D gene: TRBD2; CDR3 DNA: TGTGCCAGCAGTTACTCGGGAGGGACCTACGAGCAGTACTTC; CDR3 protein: CASSYSGGTYEQYF
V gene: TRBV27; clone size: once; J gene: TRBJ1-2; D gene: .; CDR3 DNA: TGTGCCAGCAGAGAGGGGGGGGCCCACTACTATGGCTACACCTTC; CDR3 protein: CASREGGAHYYGYTF
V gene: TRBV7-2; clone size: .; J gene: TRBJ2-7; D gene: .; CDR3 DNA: TGTGCCAGCAGCCTAGAGTGGTATCCTTACGAGCAGTACTTC; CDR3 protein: CASSLEWYPYEQYF
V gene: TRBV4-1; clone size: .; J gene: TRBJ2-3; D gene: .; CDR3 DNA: TGCGCCAGCAGCTATACCGGGGGTACGCAGTATTTT; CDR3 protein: CASSYTGGTQYF
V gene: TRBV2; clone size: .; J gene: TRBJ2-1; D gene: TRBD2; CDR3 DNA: TGTGCCAGCAGGACTAGCGGGACCGTTCGATACAATGAGCAGTTCTTC; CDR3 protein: CASRTSGTVRYNEQFF
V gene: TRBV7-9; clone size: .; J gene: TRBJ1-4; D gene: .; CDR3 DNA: TGTGCCAGCAGCTTGTCGGACAGATGGGTCATTAATGAAAAACTGTTTTTT; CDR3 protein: CASSLSDRWVINEKLFF
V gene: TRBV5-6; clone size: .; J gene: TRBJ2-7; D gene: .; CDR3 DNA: TGTGCCAGCAGCTTGGGTCTAAGCGTATACGAGCAGTACTTC; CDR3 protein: CASSLGLSVYEQYF
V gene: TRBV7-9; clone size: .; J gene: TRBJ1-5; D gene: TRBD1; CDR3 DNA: TGTGCCAGCAGCTTAGAAGTCGGCGGGACAGGGGCCGAACAGCCCCAGCATTTT; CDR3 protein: CASSLEVGGTGAEQPQHF